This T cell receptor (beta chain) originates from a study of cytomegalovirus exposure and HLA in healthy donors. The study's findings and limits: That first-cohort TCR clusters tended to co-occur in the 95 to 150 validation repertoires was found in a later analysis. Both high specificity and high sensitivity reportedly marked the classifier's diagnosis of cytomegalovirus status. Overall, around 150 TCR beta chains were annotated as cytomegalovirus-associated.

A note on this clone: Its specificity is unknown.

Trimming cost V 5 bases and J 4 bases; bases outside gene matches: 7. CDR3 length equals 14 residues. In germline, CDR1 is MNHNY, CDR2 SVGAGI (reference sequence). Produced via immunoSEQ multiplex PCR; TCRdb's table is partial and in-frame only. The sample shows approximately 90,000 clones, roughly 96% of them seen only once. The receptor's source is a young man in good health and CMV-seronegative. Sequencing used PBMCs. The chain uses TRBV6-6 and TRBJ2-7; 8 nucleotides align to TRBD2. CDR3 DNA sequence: TGTGCCAGCAGTCCTCCGGGAGGGGTTTACGAGCAGTACTTC. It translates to CASSPPGGVYEQYF.